These 25 T cell receptor beta chains share one sample of origin, sequenced in a study of control samples from healthy donors and cancer patients. Sequenced by immunoSEQ multiplex PCR; TCRdb stores in-frame clones only, minus some. Here the sample spans some 120,000 clones, 75% to 95% being singletons. Sequenced sample: blood. These TCRs come from a man aged 18 to 30 in good health.

J is TRBJ2-1 and V is TRBV6-2 or TRBV6-3, with unresolved D. Germline V gives CDR1 MNHEY, CDR2 SVGEGT. The V gene lost 2 bases and the J gene lost 4 bases, with 15 bases spanning the gap. The CDR3 runs 16 residues. CDR3 in DNA: TGTGCCAGCAGTTACGGCGATGGAAGCGCTTACAATGAGCAGTTCTTC. Translating gives CASSYGDGSAYNEQFF.

V gene TRBV4-1 combines with J gene TRBJ2-2, with D perhaps TRBD1 (6 bases). CDR3 length: 17 residues. The germline gives CDR1 MGHRA, CDR2 YSYEKL. Trimming took 4 bases from V and 4 from J, leaving 19 bases between them. The CDR3 DNA reads as TGCGCCAGCAGCCCCCTCCCCGCAGGGGTGGGCACCGGGGAGCTGTTTTTT. Protein product: CASSPLPAGVGTGELFF.

Comment on this clone: Other DNA sequences in this sample translate to the same CDR3. The chain carries TRBV6-5 and TRBJ2-2; D unclear. From germline, CDR1 is MNHEY and CDR2 SVGAGI. This CDR3 is 11 amino acids long. V gave up 2 bases and J gave up 8 bases, with 3 bases separating them. The CDR3 reads CASSYGGELFF. In DNA, the CDR3 is TGTGCCAGCAGTTACGGGGGGGAGCTGTTTTTT.

This clone occurred once. The chain uses TRBV5-1 and TRBJ2-7; 7 nucleotides agree with TRBD1. This CDR3 has 18 amino acids. Per the germline V gene, CDR1 is SGHRS and CDR2 is YFSETQ. J gave up 2 bases and V 4 bases, and 18 bases lay outside the gene matches. CDR3 nucleotides: TGCGCCAGCAGCGGTGGGTGGACCGGGACAGAGAATACCTACGAGCAGTACTTC. This codes for CASSGGWTGTENTYEQYF.

V and J are TRBV25-1 and TRBJ2-4; a weak D match, TRBD1 (5 bases). The germline gives CDR1 MGHDK, CDR2 SYGVNS. The CDR3 runs to 18 residues. Trimming cost V 2 bases and J 0 bases, with 17 bases left between them. The CDR3 reads CASSEGAYTGLAKNIQYF. For the CDR3, the DNA is TGTGCCAGCAGTGAAGGGGCATATACAGGATTAGCCAAAAACATTCAGTACTTC.

About this clone: Compared with germline, one end of the junction differs, possibly owing to a read error. V is TRBV10-3 and J is TRBJ2-3; weak D call: TRBD2 (5 bases). Germline V gene data show CDR1 as ENHRY and CDR2 as SYGVKD. This CDR3 is 12 amino acids long. The CDR3 region is CATSSVLDTQYF. The CDR3 DNA sequence: TGTGCCACCAGTAGCGTCTTAGATACGCAGTATTTT.

The V call is TRBV4-1, the J call TRBJ1-2, with D perhaps TRBD1 (6 bases). The CDR3 loop spans 15 amino acids. Trimming removed 6 bases from V and 5 bases from J, with 19 bases in between. Germline values: CDR1 MGHRA, CDR2 YSYEKL. DNA for the CDR3: TGCGCCAGCAGAGCGACAGGCCAAAAGCAGTATGGCTACACCTTC. Encoded protein: CASRATGQKQYGYTF.

The chain employs TRBV15 and TRBJ1-2; TRBD1 agrees at 8 bases. V dropped 0 bases and J dropped 7; count of bases not matched to a gene: 1. The germline V gene has CDR1 LNHNV and CDR2 YYDKDF (reference sequence). The CDR3 consists of 13 residues. In DNA, the CDR3 is TGTGCCACCAGCAGAGACAGGGGGCTTGGCTACACCTTC. Translated: CATSRDRGLGYTF.

In its sample, this clone was seen once. The chain recombines TRBV5-4 with TRBJ2-1, with 11 nucleotides matching TRBD2. With V trimmed by 5 bases and J by 7 bases, 5 bases remained unmatched. This CDR3 has 14 amino acids. Per the germline V gene, CDR1 is SGHNT and CDR2 is YYREEE (reference sequence). This CDR3 reads CASRLAGEWNEQFF. CDR3 nucleotide sequence: TGTGCCAGCAGACTAGCGGGAGAATGGAATGAGCAGTTCTTC.

CDR3 sequence (DNA): TGTGCCTTTAGCGGGGGGCGGGATACGCAGTATTTT. The encoded protein is CAFSGGRDTQYF. V is TRBV30 and J is TRBJ2-3, with 10 bases fitting TRBD2. The CDR3 length is 12 residues. The V and J ends lost 7 bases and 6 bases, in that order; junction bases with no gene match: 4. Germline assignment: CDR1 GTSNPN and CDR2 SVGIG (reference sequence).

The chain recombines TRBV6-2 or TRBV6-3 with TRBJ2-1, with D tentatively TRBD2 (6 bases). The CDR3 has 17 residues. V lost 2 bases and J 3 bases, leaving 17 bases between the germline ends. Germline V CDR1 and CDR2: MNHEY, SVGEGT. CDR3 protein: CASSYRTGDSFYNEQFF. CDR3 bases: TGTGCCAGCAGTTACCGAACGGGGGACTCCTTCTACAATGAGCAGTTCTTC.

The chain has TRBV5-1 and TRBJ2-5; TRBD2 aligns across 11 bases. Germline CDR1 and CDR2: SGHRS and YFSETQ. The CDR3 has 16 amino acids. Trimming took 1 base from V and 5 from J; bases not matched to a gene: 7. The CDR3 DNA reads as TGCGCCAGCAGCTTGCGGGTAGCGGGGGGGCCGGAGACCCAGTACTTC. It yields the protein CASSLRVAGGPETQYF.

V is TRBV14 and J is TRBJ2-3; the D gene is possibly TRBD1 (5 bases). The CDR3 consists of 13 residues. V lost 0 bases and J 11 bases, leaving 12 bases between the germline ends. CDR1 is SGHDN and CDR2 is FVKESK in the germline V gene. In DNA, the CDR3 is TGTGCCAGCAGCCAAGAAGTAGGGGTTGGGCAGTATTTT. It yields the protein CASSQEVGVGQYF.

The genes are TRBV2 and TRBJ2-7; D is unresolved. Per germline, CDR1 SNHLY and CDR2 FYNNEI. V lost 11 bases to trimming and J lost 5 bases, with 13 bases between them. There are 11 residues in the CDR3. The CDR3 is CAVKPGDEQYF. CDR3 in DNA: TGTGCCGTCAAACCCGGAGACGAGCAGTACTTC.

The genes are TRBV3-1 (or the pseudogene TRBV3-2) and TRBJ2-5; 11 bases line up with TRBD2. This CDR3 is 17 amino acids long. From germline, CDR1 is LGHDT and CDR2 YNNKEL (reference sequence). The junction had 16 bases not matched to a gene; V was cut back by 4 bases and J by 9 bases. CDR3 residues: CASSLGLAGPGLGAQYF. The CDR3 bases are TGTGCCAGCAGCCTTGGACTAGCGGGTCCGGGTTTGGGGGCCCAGTACTTC.

The chain has TRBV7-2 and TRBJ2-5; D remains ambiguous. The V gene lost 1 base and the J gene lost 4 bases, with 22 bases spanning the gap. The CDR3 is made up of 18 amino acids. Germline CDR1 reads SGHTA; CDR2 reads FQGNSA. The CDR3 region is CASSLGGGLVGWSETQYF. The CDR3 coding sequence is TGTGCCAGCAGCTTAGGGGGTGGGCTAGTCGGTTGGTCAGAGACCCAGTACTTC.

V usage is TRBV11-2 and J usage is TRBJ2-5; D not resolved. Trimming took off 1 base at V and 7 bases at J, with 13 bases between the two ends. This CDR3 spans 14 amino acids. CDR1 is SGHAT and CDR2 is FQNNGV in the germline V gene. CDR3: CASSLVLVDGTQYF. CDR3 nucleotides: TGTGCCAGCAGCTTAGTCCTCGTCGATGGGACCCAGTACTTC.

The chain is built from TRBV13 and TRBJ2-1, with 9 positions matching TRBD1. This CDR3 has 15 residues. The germline V gene has CDR1 PRHDT and CDR2 FYEKMQ (reference sequence). Trimming removed 5 bases from V and 2 bases from J; junction bases left unmatched: 4. CDR3 in DNA: TGTGCCAGCAGCCAGACAGGGGGGCCCTACAATGAGCAGTTCTTC. It codes for CASSQTGGPYNEQFF.

The chain couples TRBV19 to TRBJ2-1; 11 bases match TRBD2. The germline V gene has CDR1 LNHDA and CDR2 SQIVND (reference sequence). Germline trimming cut 4 bases from V and 12 bases from J; bases unmatched to any gene: 11. CDR3 length: 15 amino acids. The CDR3 sequence is CASSRLAGPASGQFF. CDR3 coding DNA: TGTGCCAGTAGTAGACTAGCGGGGCCTGCCTCGGGGCAGTTCTTC.

The chain couples TRBV25-1 to TRBJ1-5, with 11 bases that match TRBD1. The V gene end was trimmed by 6 bases and the J gene end by 7 bases; junction bases not matched to a gene: 5. CDR3 length: 14 amino acids. Germline V gives CDR1 MGHDK, CDR2 SYGVNS. The CDR3 here is CASRGQGVRQPQHF. CDR3 DNA sequence: TGTGCCAGCAGGGGACAGGGGGTTAGGCAGCCCCAGCATTTT.

The rearrangement joins TRBV30 to TRBJ2-1, with D tentatively TRBD2 (5 bases). Germline V gene sequence: CDR1 GTSNPN, CDR2 SVGIG (reference sequence). Trimming shortened V by 8 bases and J by 1 base, and 18 bases separated the two germline ends. The CDR3 spans 15 residues. CDR3 nucleotide sequence: TGTGCCGGCATTTCTCCGGGGTGGTCCTACAATGAGCAGTTCTTC. Its translation is CAGISPGWSYNEQFF.

This clone was detected once. This CDR3 reads CASRLPWTGDYGYTF. Written as DNA, the CDR3 is TGTGCCAGTAGACTTCCCTGGACAGGGGACTATGGCTACACCTTC. The chain recombines TRBV19 with TRBJ1-2, with TRBD1 identical over 9 bases. V shed 6 bases and J 3 bases; nucleotides not matched to a gene: 8. This CDR3 is built from 15 residues. The germline gives CDR1 LNHDA, CDR2 SQIVND (reference sequence).

The chain is built from TRBV5-1 and TRBJ1-1; unclear D gene. CDR1 SGHRS and CDR2 YFSETQ come from the germline V gene. This CDR3 spans 14 amino acids. V shed 4 bases and J shed 3 bases, with 13 bases lying between them. The CDR3 sequence is CASSPRTDDTEAFF. CDR3 DNA sequence: TGCGCCAGCAGCCCACGGACGGATGACACTGAAGCTTTCTTT.

The CDR3 DNA is TGTGCCAGCAGAGAACCGGGACAGGCTAATTCACCCCTCCACTTT. This encodes CASREPGQANSPLHF. The chain carries TRBV2 and TRBJ1-6; 8 bases are a match to TRBD1. V shed 6 bases, J shed 6 bases, and the junction held 7 bases outside the gene matches. This CDR3 contains 15 residues. CDR1 is SNHLY, CDR2 FYNNEI, per germline.

The gene calls are TRBV19 and TRBJ2-5; 12 bases are a match to TRBD2. The germline gives CDR1 LNHDA, CDR2 SQIVND (reference sequence). The CDR3 consists of 16 residues. V shed 1 base and J 5 bases; nucleotides not matched to a gene: 5. CDR3 region: CASSIASGRAGETQYF. CDR3 DNA: TGTGCCAGTAGTATAGCTAGCGGGAGGGCCGGGGAGACCCAGTACTTC.